This TCR beta chain was found in a study of T cell responses to AZD1222 COVID-19 vaccine. Overall study: Analyses pooled second doses at about 4 or about 12 weeks.

As to this clone: Its target is unknown.

The repertoire was sequenced with immunoSEQ multiplex PCR; TCRdb's copy has only in-frame clones and lacks some. The repertoire includes 90,000 to 150,000 clones, 88% of them detected once, and 3% to 4% sits in the top ten. Study findings and constraints: Clonal diversity was possibly underestimated, and the donors were mostly white British, with more females. Reports say nearly half of spike-specific TCRs go after unmutated variant regions.

Germline CDR1 SGDLS, CDR2 YYNGEE. The CDR3 contains 16 residues. Trimming took 3 bases from V and 4 from J; bases not matched to a gene: 10. The V call is TRBV9, the J call TRBJ1-1; 9 bases match TRBD1. This sample comprised peripheral blood, obtained on day 0 of AZD1222 vaccination. This receptor was taken from an adult in good health. As DNA, the CDR3 is TGTGCCAGCAGCGCAACTACAGGGGGCGCGAGCACTGAAGCTTTCTTT. Translation gives CASSATTGGASTEAFF.